The clone carrying this T cell receptor (beta chain) was detected a few times. The data are from a study of CD8+ T cells in alopecia areata. The CDR3 length is 15 residues. Germline V CDR1 and CDR2: SGHRS, YFSETQ. With 0 bases clipped from V and 4 bases from J, the junction kept 5 bases outside the gene matches. Isolated RNA was reverse transcribed into cDNA used as the sequencing template. This table comes from immunoSEQ multiplex PCR, and its TCRdb copy is limited to in-frame clones, with some not included. Among 130,000 or so clones listed, approximately 49% were seen once. The chain recombines TRBV5-1 with TRBJ1-2; 8 positions match TRBD1. This sequence was found in a human donor with alopecia areata. Sequencing used CD8+ T cells sorted from blood, obtained at week 0. CDR3 bases: TGCGCCAGCAGCTTGGGACAGGGGATGTCCTATGGCTACACCTTC. It is translated as CASSLGQGMSYGYTF.